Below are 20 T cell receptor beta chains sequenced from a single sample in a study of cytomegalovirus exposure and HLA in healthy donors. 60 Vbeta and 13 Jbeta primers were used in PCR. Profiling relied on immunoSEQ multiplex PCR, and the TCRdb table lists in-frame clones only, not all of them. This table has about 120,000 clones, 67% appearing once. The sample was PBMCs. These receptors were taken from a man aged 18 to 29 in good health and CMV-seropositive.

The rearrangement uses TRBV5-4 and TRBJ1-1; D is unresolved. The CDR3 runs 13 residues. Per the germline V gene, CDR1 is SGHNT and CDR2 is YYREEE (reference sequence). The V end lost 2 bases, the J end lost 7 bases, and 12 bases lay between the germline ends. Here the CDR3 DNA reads TGTGCCAGCAGCTTAGTGGACGGACTTGAAGCTTTCTTT. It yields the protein CASSLVDGLEAFF.

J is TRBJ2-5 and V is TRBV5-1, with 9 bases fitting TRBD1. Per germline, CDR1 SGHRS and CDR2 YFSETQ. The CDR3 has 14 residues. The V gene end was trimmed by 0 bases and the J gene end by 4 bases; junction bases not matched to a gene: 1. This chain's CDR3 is CASSLDRGRETQYF. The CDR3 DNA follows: TGCGCCAGCAGCTTGGACAGGGGGCGAGAGACCCAGTACTTC.

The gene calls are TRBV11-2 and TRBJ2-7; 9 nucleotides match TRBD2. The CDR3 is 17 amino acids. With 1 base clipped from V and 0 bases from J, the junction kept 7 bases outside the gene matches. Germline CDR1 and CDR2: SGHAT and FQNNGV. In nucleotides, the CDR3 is TGTGCCAGCAGCTTAGGTAGCGGGGGCCCTCTCTCCTACGAGCAGTACTTC. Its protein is CASSLGSGGPLSYEQYF.

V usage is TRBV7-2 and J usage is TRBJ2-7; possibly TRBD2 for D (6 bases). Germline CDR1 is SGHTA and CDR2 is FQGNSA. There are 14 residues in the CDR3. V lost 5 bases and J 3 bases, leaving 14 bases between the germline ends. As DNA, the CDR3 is TGTGCCAGCAGCCAACGCCCGGGGGACTACGAGCAGTACTTC. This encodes CASSQRPGDYEQYF.

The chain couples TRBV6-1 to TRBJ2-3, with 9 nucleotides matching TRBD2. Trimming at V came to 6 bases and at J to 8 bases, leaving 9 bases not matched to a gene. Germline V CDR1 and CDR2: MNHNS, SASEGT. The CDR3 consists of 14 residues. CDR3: CASRAGGPIGTQYF. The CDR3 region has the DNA TGTGCCAGCAGGGCGGGGGGGCCTATCGGTACGCAGTATTTT.

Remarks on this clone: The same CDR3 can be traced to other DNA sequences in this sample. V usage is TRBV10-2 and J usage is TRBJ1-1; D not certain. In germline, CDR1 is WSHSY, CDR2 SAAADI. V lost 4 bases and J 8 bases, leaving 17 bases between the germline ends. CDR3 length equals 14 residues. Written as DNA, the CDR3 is TGCGCCAGCAGTGGCGGGGAGGGTCGTAACGAAGCTTTCTTT. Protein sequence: CASSGGEGRNEAFF.

CDR3 protein: CASSLWGQGMGGYTF. CDR3 DNA: TGTGCCAGCAGCCTCTGGGGACAGGGAATGGGGGGCTACACCTTC. The genes are TRBV9 and TRBJ1-2, with 9 bases identical to TRBD1. CDR3 length: 15 residues. Per the germline V gene, CDR1 is SGDLS and CDR2 is YYNGEE. Trimming cost V 4 bases and J 8 bases; bases outside gene matches: 12.

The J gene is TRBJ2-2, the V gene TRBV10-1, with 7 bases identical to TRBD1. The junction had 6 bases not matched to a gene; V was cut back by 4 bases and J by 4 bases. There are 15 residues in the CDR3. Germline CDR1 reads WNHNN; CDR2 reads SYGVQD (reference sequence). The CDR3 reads CASSGQGFGTGELFF. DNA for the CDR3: TGCGCCAGCAGTGGACAGGGATTCGGCACCGGGGAGCTGTTTTTT.

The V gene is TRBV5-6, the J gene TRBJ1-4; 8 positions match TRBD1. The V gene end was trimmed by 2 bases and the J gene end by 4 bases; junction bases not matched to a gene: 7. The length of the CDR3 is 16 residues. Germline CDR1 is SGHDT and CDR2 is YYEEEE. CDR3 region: CASSFSTGARNEKLFF. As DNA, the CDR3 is TGTGCCAGCAGCTTCTCGACAGGGGCCCGTAATGAAAAACTGTTTTTT.

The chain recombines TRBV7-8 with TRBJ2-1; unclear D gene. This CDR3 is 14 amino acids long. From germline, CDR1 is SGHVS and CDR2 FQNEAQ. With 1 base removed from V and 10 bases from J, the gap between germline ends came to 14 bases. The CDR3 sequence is CASSLELGAGEQFF. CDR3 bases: TGTGCCAGCAGCTTAGAGCTGGGCGCCGGCGAGCAGTTCTTC.

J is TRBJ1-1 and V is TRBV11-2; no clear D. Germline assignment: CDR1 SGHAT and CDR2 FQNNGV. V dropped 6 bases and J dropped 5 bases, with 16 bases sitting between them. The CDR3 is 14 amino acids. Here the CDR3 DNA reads TGTGCCAGCAGACCATCACGGGGTCCAACTGAAGCTTTCTTT. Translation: CASRPSRGPTEAFF.

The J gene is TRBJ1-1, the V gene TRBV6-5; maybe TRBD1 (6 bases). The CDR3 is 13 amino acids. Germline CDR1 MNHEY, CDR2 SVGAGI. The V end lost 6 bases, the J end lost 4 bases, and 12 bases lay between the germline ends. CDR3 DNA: TGTGCCAGCAGCGTACAGGGATCCACTGAAGCTTTCTTT. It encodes CASSVQGSTEAFF.

DNA of the CDR3: TGTGCCAGTAGTAGGCTAGGCTCGAGCTCCTACAATGAGCAGTTCTTC. This encodes CASSRLGSSSYNEQFF. J is TRBJ2-1 and V is TRBV19, with unresolved D. This CDR3 has 16 residues. The germline CDR1 and CDR2 sequences are LNHDA and SQIVND (reference sequence). V dropped 4 bases and J dropped 0 bases, with 13 bases sitting between them.

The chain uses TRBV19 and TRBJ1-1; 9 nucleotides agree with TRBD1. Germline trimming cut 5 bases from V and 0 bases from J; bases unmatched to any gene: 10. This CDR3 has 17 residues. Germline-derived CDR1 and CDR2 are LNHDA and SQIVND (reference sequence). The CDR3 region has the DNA TGTGCCAGTAGTCCCGGGACAGGGAAGGCGATGAACACTGAAGCTTTCTTT. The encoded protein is CASSPGTGKAMNTEAFF.

The CDR3 loop reads CASSPDRGREFF. For the CDR3, the DNA is TGTGCCAGCAGCCCAGACAGGGGAAGAGAGTTCTTC. This sequence joins TRBV11-2 and TRBJ2-1, with 8 bases matching TRBD1. Losses at the gene ends were 5 bases for V and 14 bases for J; bases not matched to a gene: 8. The CDR3 length is 12 residues. CDR1 and CDR2 from the germline V gene are SGHAT and FQNNGV. The entire variable domain, with the rest obtained from reference TRBV11-2 and TRBJ2-1, is as follows: EAGVAQSPRYKIIEKRQSVAFWCNPISGHATLYWYQQILGQGPKLLIQFQNNGVVDDSQLPKDRFSAERLKGVDSTLKIQPAKLEDSAVYLCASSPDRGREFFGPGTRLTVL.

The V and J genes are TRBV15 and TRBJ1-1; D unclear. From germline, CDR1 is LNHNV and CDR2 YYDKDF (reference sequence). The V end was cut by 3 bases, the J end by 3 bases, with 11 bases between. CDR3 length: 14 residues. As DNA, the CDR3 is TGTGCCACCAGCAGTCTTAACGGGTACACTGAAGCTTTCTTT. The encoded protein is CATSSLNGYTEAFF.

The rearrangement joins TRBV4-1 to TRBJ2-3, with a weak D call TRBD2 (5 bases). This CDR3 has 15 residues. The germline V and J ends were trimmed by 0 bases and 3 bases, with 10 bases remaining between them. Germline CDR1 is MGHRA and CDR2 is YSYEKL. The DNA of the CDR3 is TGCGCCAGCAGCCAAGAAGGACGGGAAACAGATACGCAGTATTTT. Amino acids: CASSQEGRETDTQYF.

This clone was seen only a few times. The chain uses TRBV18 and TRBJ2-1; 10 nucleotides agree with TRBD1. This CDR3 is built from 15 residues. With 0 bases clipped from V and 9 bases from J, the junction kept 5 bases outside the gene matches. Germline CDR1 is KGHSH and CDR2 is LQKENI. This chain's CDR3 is CASSPPGQGKGEQFF. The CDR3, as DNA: TGTGCCAGCTCACCACCGGGACAGGGGAAGGGTGAGCAGTTCTTC.

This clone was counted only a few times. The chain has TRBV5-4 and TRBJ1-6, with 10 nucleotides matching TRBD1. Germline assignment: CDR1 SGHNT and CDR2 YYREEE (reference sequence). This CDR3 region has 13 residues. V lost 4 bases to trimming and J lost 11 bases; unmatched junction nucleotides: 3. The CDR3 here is CASSGDRGTPLHF. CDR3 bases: TGTGCCAGCAGCGGGGACAGGGGTACACCCCTCCACTTT.

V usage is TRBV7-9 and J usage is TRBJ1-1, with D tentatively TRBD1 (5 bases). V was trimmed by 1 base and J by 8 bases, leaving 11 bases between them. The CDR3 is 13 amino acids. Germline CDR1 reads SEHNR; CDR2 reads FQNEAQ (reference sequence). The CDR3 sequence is CASSLGKGLEAFF. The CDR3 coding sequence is TGTGCCAGCAGCTTAGGGAAGGGGTTGGAAGCTTTCTTT.